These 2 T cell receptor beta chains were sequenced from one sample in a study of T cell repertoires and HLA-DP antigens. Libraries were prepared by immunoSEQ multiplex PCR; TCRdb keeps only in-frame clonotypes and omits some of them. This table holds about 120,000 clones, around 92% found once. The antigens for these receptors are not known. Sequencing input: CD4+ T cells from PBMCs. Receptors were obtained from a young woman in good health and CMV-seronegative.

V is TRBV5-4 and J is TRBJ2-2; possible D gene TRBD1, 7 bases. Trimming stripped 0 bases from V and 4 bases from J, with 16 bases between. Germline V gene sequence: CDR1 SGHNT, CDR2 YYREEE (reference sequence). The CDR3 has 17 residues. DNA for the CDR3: TGTGCCAGCAGCTTGGCCCCACAGGGGAGGACCACCGGGGAGCTGTTTTTT. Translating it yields CASSLAPQGRTTGELFF.

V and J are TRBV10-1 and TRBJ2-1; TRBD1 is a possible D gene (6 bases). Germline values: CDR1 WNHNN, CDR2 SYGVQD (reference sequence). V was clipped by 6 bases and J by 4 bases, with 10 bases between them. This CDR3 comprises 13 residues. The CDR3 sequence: CASSRDIYNEQFF. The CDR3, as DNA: TGCGCCAGCAGCCGGGACATTTACAATGAGCAGTTCTTC.